The source of this T cell receptor beta chain is a study of cytomegalovirus exposure and HLA in healthy donors. Concerning this clone: Its target is not known.

The CDR3 contains 15 residues. Trimming stripped 7 bases from V and 4 bases from J, with 16 bases between. Per the germline V gene, CDR1 is SGHAT and CDR2 is FQNNGV. Study-level findings and limits: Looking again later, the authors saw that most CMV-associated TCR beta chains seemed HLA-restricted.

The PCR used 60 Vbeta and 13 Jbeta primers. Profiling relied on immunoSEQ multiplex PCR, and the TCRdb table lists in-frame clones only, not all of them. Of under 200,000 clones listed, roughly 77% are singletons. Every donor was a healthy person donating bone marrow. Donors had nominal health at sampling but likely had unrecorded immune exposures. The clonotype originates from a male donor in good health and CMV-seronegative. V usage is TRBV11-2 and J usage is TRBJ2-2; a weak D match, TRBD1 (6 bases). The sample was PBMCs. The CDR3 coding sequence is TGTGCCAGCACACGGGACACCGGGTCCACCGGGGAGCTGTTTTTT. Translating it yields CASTRDTGSTGELFF.